The rows below give T cell receptor beta chains drawn from one sample of a study of blood T cell repertoires in COVID-19. Some clones are missing from TCRdb's copy, which holds only in-frame ones; the method was immunoSEQ multiplex PCR. The table has some 39,000 clones, 90% seen once; the top ten hold around 5.3%. The sequenced sample was peripheral blood. The receptors were sampled from a human donor in a cohort sampled during active COVID-19. Both conserved end residues are part of each CDR3. D genes are given only for firm matches. The listing skips clone size in some rows; elsewhere it reads once, few, many or a size class.

j_gene: TRBJ1-4; d_gene: NA; v_gene: TRBV30; abundance: NA; CDR3aa: CAWSAGLNEKLFF; CDR3nt: TGTGCCTGGTCGGCAGGGCTAAATGAAAAACTGTTTTTT
j_gene: TRBJ2-7; d_gene: NA; v_gene: TRBV5-6; abundance: NA; CDR3aa: CASSLALGGVMSYEQYF; CDR3nt: TGTGCCAGCAGCTTGGCCCTAGGGGGGGTTATGAGTTACGAGCAGTACTTC
j_gene: TRBJ1-6; d_gene: NA; v_gene: TRBV5-6; abundance: NA; CDR3aa: CASSLVQEAAYNSPLHF; CDR3nt: TGTGCCAGCAGCTTGGTGCAGGAGGCTGCCTATAATTCACCCCTCCACTTT
j_gene: TRBJ1-2; d_gene: TRBD1; v_gene: TRBV10-3; abundance: NA; CDR3aa: CAISRQGKGNYGYTF; CDR3nt: TGTGCCATCAGTCGACAGGGAAAGGGCAACTATGGCTACACCTTC
j_gene: TRBJ2-2; d_gene: TRBD2; v_gene: TRBV5-1; abundance: NA; CDR3aa: CASSEGSSGPTGELFF; CDR3nt: TGCGCCAGCAGTGAAGGGTCTAGCGGGCCCACCGGGGAGCTGTTTTTT
j_gene: TRBJ2-7; d_gene: NA; v_gene: TRBV7-9; abundance: NA; CDR3aa: CASSLAPRGTYEQYF; CDR3nt: TGTGCCAGCAGCTTAGCCCCCCGCGGGACCTACGAGCAGTACTTC
j_gene: TRBJ1-2; d_gene: NA; v_gene: TRBV6-2/TRBV6-3; abundance: few; CDR3aa: CASSYSGQVLDYGYTF; CDR3nt: TGTGCCAGCAGTTACTCGGGGCAGGTCCTGGACTATGGCTACACCTTC
j_gene: TRBJ2-7; d_gene: NA; v_gene: TRBV18; abundance: NA; CDR3aa: CASSPTLSYEQYF; CDR3nt: TGTGCCAGCTCACCCACTTTATCCTACGAGCAGTACTTC
j_gene: TRBJ2-7; d_gene: TRBD2; v_gene: TRBV29-1; abundance: NA; CDR3aa: CSVEDKETGGYEQYF; CDR3nt: TGCAGCGTTGAAGATAAAGAGACGGGGGGCTACGAGCAGTACTTC
j_gene: TRBJ2-7; d_gene: TRBD1; v_gene: TRBV9; abundance: NA; CDR3aa: CASSPGQGVEQYF; CDR3nt: TGTGCCAGCAGCCCCGGACAGGGGGTCGAGCAGTACTTC
j_gene: TRBJ1-2; d_gene: NA; v_gene: TRBV14; abundance: few; CDR3aa: CASSLQQNYGYTF; CDR3nt: TGTGCCAGCAGCCTACAGCAGAACTATGGCTACACCTTC
j_gene: TRBJ2-3; d_gene: TRBD2; v_gene: TRBV4-2; abundance: NA; CDR3aa: CASSQEPGLNTDTQYF; CDR3nt: TGTGCCAGCAGCCAAGAACCGGGACTAAACACAGATACGCAGTATTTT
j_gene: TRBJ2-7; d_gene: TRBD2; v_gene: TRBV7-9; abundance: NA; CDR3aa: CASSLVPGLAGTEQYF; CDR3nt: TGTGCCAGCAGCTTAGTCCCGGGACTAGCGGGAACCGAGCAGTACTTC
j_gene: TRBJ1-5; d_gene: NA; v_gene: TRBV7-8; abundance: NA; CDR3aa: CASSSGKGNQPQHF; CDR3nt: TGTGCCAGCAGCTCCGGAAAGGGGAATCAGCCCCAGCATTTT
j_gene: TRBJ1-2; d_gene: TRBD1; v_gene: TRBV4-3; abundance: NA; CDR3aa: CASSQISGGSGYTF; CDR3nt: TGCGCCAGCAGCCAAATTTCAGGGGGCAGTGGCTACACCTTC
j_gene: TRBJ2-3; d_gene: NA; v_gene: TRBV6-4; abundance: NA; CDR3aa: CASSDPGNTDTQYF; CDR3nt: TGTGCCAGCAGTGACCCAGGAAACACAGATACGCAGTATTTT
j_gene: TRBJ1-2; d_gene: NA; v_gene: TRBV6-2/TRBV6-3; abundance: NA; CDR3aa: CASSYLAFSLEDSGGYTF; CDR3nt: TGTGCCAGCAGTTACCTCGCCTTTAGTCTTGAGGACTCGGGTGGCTACACCTTC
j_gene: TRBJ1-6; d_gene: NA; v_gene: TRBV12-3/TRBV12-4; abundance: NA; CDR3aa: CASSPRYNSPLHF; CDR3nt: TGTGCCAGCAGCCCGAGGTATAATTCACCCCTCCACTTT
j_gene: TRBJ2-1; d_gene: NA; v_gene: TRBV6-5; abundance: NA; CDR3aa: CASSYVSRNYNEQFF; CDR3nt: TGTGCCAGCAGTTACGTTTCGCGAAACTACAATGAGCAGTTCTTC
j_gene: TRBJ2-7; d_gene: NA; v_gene: TRBV6-2/TRBV6-3; abundance: NA; CDR3aa: CASSYSSTYEQYF; CDR3nt: TGTGCCAGCAGTTACTCGTCGACTTACGAGCAGTACTTC
j_gene: TRBJ1-3; d_gene: TRBD1; v_gene: TRBV10-3; abundance: NA; CDR3aa: CAISDSRQGPRTSGNTIYF; CDR3nt: TGTGCCATCAGCGACTCAAGACAGGGGCCTCGGACCTCTGGAAACACCATATATTTT
j_gene: TRBJ2-5; d_gene: NA; v_gene: TRBV18; abundance: NA; CDR3aa: CASSPPSAQVKETQYF; CDR3nt: TGTGCCAGCTCACCACCGAGCGCACAGGTAAAAGAGACCCAGTACTTC
j_gene: TRBJ1-2; d_gene: NA; v_gene: TRBV27; abundance: NA; CDR3aa: CASSLNPPITNYGYTF; CDR3nt: TGTGCCAGCAGTCTAAACCCCCCTATTACGAACTATGGCTACACCTTC
j_gene: TRBJ1-2; d_gene: NA; v_gene: TRBV28; abundance: few; CDR3aa: CASTQTNYGYTF; CDR3nt: TGTGCCAGCACACAAACAAACTATGGCTACACCTTC
j_gene: TRBJ1-5; d_gene: NA; v_gene: TRBV7-9; abundance: NA; CDR3aa: CASSLWGDSNQPQHF; CDR3nt: TGTGCCAGCAGCTTATGGGGGGATAGCAATCAGCCCCAGCATTTT
j_gene: TRBJ1-2; d_gene: TRBD1; v_gene: TRBV30; abundance: NA; CDR3aa: CAWSAGQLNYGYTF; CDR3nt: TGTGCCTGGAGTGCGGGACAGCTTAACTATGGCTACACCTTC
j_gene: TRBJ2-3; d_gene: TRBD2; v_gene: TRBV7-7; abundance: NA; CDR3aa: CASSLYPPAGGYTDTQYF; CDR3nt: TGTGCCAGCAGCTTATATCCCCCAGCGGGAGGGTACACAGATACGCAGTATTTT
j_gene: TRBJ2-3; d_gene: NA; v_gene: TRBV9; abundance: NA; CDR3aa: CASSYLLEGVSGTQYF; CDR3nt: TGTGCCAGCAGCTACCTACTAGAGGGGGTTAGTGGTACGCAGTATTTT
j_gene: TRBJ2-5; d_gene: TRBD1; v_gene: TRBV4-1; abundance: NA; CDR3aa: CASSQDRGQEETQYF; CDR3nt: TGCGCCAGCAGCCAAGATCGGGGACAGGAAGAGACCCAGTACTTC
j_gene: TRBJ2-3; d_gene: NA; v_gene: TRBV30; abundance: NA; CDR3aa: CAWGLRWDTQYF; CDR3nt: TGTGCCTGGGGACTAAGATGGGATACGCAGTATTTT
j_gene: TRBJ1-2; d_gene: NA; v_gene: TRBV28; abundance: NA; CDR3aa: CASSPHPEVYGYTF; CDR3nt: TGTGCCAGCAGTCCACATCCGGAGGTCTATGGCTACACCTTC
j_gene: TRBJ2-3; d_gene: TRBD2; v_gene: TRBV24-1; abundance: once; CDR3aa: CATSESGGITDTQYF; CDR3nt: TGTGCCACCAGTGAAAGCGGGGGAATCACAGATACGCAGTATTTT
j_gene: TRBJ2-4; d_gene: TRBD2; v_gene: TRBV7-8; abundance: NA; CDR3aa: CASSLTRLAAKNIQYF; CDR3nt: TGTGCCAGCAGCTTAACAAGACTAGCTGCCAAAAACATTCAGTACTTC
j_gene: TRBJ2-1; d_gene: TRBD2; v_gene: TRBV6-4; abundance: NA; CDR3aa: CASSDGSGSLNEQFF; CDR3nt: TGTGCCAGCAGTGACGGTAGCGGGAGTCTTAATGAGCAGTTCTTC
j_gene: TRBJ1-5; d_gene: TRBD1; v_gene: TRBV27; abundance: NA; CDR3aa: CASSRGTATGDQPQHF; CDR3nt: TGTGCCAGCAGTAGAGGGACAGCCACTGGGGATCAGCCCCAGCATTTT
j_gene: TRBJ2-3; d_gene: NA; v_gene: TRBV12-3/TRBV12-4; abundance: once; CDR3aa: CASSFLGTDTQYF; CDR3nt: TGTGCCAGCAGTTTCCTAGGCACAGATACGCAGTATTTT
j_gene: TRBJ2-7; d_gene: TRBD2; v_gene: TRBV4-2; abundance: NA; CDR3aa: CASSQDRTSLYEQYF; CDR3nt: TGTGCCAGCAGCCAAGACAGGACTAGCCTATACGAGCAGTACTTC
j_gene: TRBJ1-6; d_gene: NA; v_gene: TRBV7-3; abundance: NA; CDR3aa: CANRDGQLPSSYNSPLHF; CDR3nt: TGTGCCAACAGGGACGGACAGCTACCAAGCTCCTATAATTCACCCCTCCACTTT
j_gene: TRBJ1-4; d_gene: TRBD1; v_gene: TRBV7-6; abundance: NA; CDR3aa: CASSHLLGTGNEKLFF; CDR3nt: TGTGCCAGCAGCCATCTGCTCGGGACAGGGAACGAAAAACTGTTTTTT
j_gene: TRBJ1-1; d_gene: NA; v_gene: TRBV9; abundance: NA; CDR3aa: CASSTGGWMNTEAFF; CDR3nt: TGTGCCAGCAGCACGGGGGGGTGGATGAACACTGAAGCTTTCTTT
j_gene: TRBJ1-1; d_gene: TRBD1; v_gene: TRBV28; abundance: NA; CDR3aa: CASSGQVEIEAFF; CDR3nt: TGTGCCAGCAGCGGACAGGTGGAGATAGAAGCTTTCTTT
j_gene: TRBJ1-5; d_gene: NA; v_gene: TRBV7-9; abundance: NA; CDR3aa: CASSWGGGDQPQHF; CDR3nt: TGTGCCAGCAGCTGGGGAGGGGGGGATCAGCCCCAGCATTTT
j_gene: TRBJ2-1; d_gene: TRBD2; v_gene: TRBV3-1/TRBV3-2; abundance: NA; CDR3aa: CASSHVAGAIDEQFF; CDR3nt: TGTGCCAGCAGCCACGTAGCGGGAGCTATTGATGAGCAGTTCTTC
j_gene: TRBJ1-2; d_gene: NA; v_gene: TRBV27; abundance: NA; CDR3aa: CASSTRQSNYGYTF; CDR3nt: TGTGCCAGCAGTACCAGACAGTCTAACTATGGCTACACCTTC
j_gene: TRBJ2-7; d_gene: NA; v_gene: TRBV11-3; abundance: NA; CDR3aa: CASSLRASWEQYF; CDR3nt: TGTGCCAGCAGCTTAAGGGCTAGCTGGGAGCAGTACTTC
j_gene: TRBJ2-5; d_gene: TRBD2; v_gene: TRBV10-1; abundance: NA; CDR3aa: CASSESPSGLKETQYF; CDR3nt: TGCGCCAGCAGTGAGTCGCCTAGCGGCCTTAAAGAGACCCAGTACTTC
j_gene: TRBJ2-7; d_gene: TRBD2; v_gene: TRBV5-8; abundance: NA; CDR3aa: CASSAGLAGSYEQYF; CDR3nt: TGTGCCAGCAGCGCCGGACTAGCGGGATCGTACGAGCAGTACTTC
j_gene: TRBJ2-7; d_gene: NA; v_gene: TRBV12-5; abundance: NA; CDR3aa: CASGLVIGARDSYEQYF; CDR3nt: TGTGCTAGTGGTTTGGTAATAGGGGCCAGGGACTCCTACGAGCAGTACTTC
j_gene: TRBJ1-5; d_gene: NA; v_gene: TRBV18; abundance: NA; CDR3aa: CASSPAAGDQPQHF; CDR3nt: TGTGCCAGCTCACCCGCGGCAGGGGATCAGCCCCAGCATTTT
j_gene: TRBJ2-5; d_gene: TRBD2; v_gene: TRBV7-2; abundance: NA; CDR3aa: CASSSWQREWETQYF; CDR3nt: TGTGCCAGCAGCTCGTGGCAGCGGGAGTGGGAGACCCAGTACTTC
j_gene: TRBJ2-3; d_gene: NA; v_gene: TRBV7-2; abundance: NA; CDR3aa: CASSPGWIGSTDTQYF; CDR3nt: TGTGCCAGCAGTCCCGGATGGATCGGGAGCACAGATACGCAGTATTTT
j_gene: TRBJ2-7; d_gene: TRBD1; v_gene: TRBV18; abundance: NA; CDR3aa: CASSPGQGSSYEQYF; CDR3nt: TGTGCCAGCTCACCTGGACAGGGTAGCTCCTACGAGCAGTACTTC
j_gene: TRBJ2-1; d_gene: TRBD2; v_gene: TRBV27; abundance: NA; CDR3aa: CASSLSGGEGGTNEQFF; CDR3nt: TGTGCCAGCAGTTTATCCGGAGGGGAGGGTGGGACGAATGAGCAGTTCTTC
j_gene: TRBJ2-3; d_gene: TRBD2; v_gene: TRBV11-2; abundance: NA; CDR3aa: CASTLTSGSTDTQYF; CDR3nt: TGTGCCAGCACCCTGACTAGCGGGAGCACAGATACGCAGTATTTT